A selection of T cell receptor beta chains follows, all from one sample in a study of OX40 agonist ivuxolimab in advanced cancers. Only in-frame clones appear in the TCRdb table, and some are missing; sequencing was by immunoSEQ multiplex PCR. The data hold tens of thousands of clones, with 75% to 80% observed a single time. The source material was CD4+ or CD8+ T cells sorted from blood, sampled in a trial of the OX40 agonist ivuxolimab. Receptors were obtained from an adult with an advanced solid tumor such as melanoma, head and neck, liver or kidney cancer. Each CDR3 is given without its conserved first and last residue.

ASSEGGVFLAQPQH TRBJ1-5 TRBV6-1
ASSQAGTGVYGYT TRBJ1-2 TRBV4-2
ASSRGQGMAYGYT TRBJ1-2 TRBV5-6
ASSEGENQPQH TRBJ1-5 TRBV2
ASSYQGDIQY TRBJ2-4 TRBV6-5
ASRALAGANVLT TRBJ2-6 TRBV2
ASSLGRTGGNEKLF TRBJ1-4 TRBV5-1
ASSQGFPGQGYHEQY TRBJ2-7 TRBV4-1
ASSSGPWGGELF TRBJ2-2 TRBV19
ASSFLVAPQETQY TRBJ2-5 TRBV7-2
ASSPGQISYEQY TRBJ2-7 TRBV5-1
ASSPTSPGGDTQY TRBJ2-3 TRBV9
ASREGRLEAF TRBJ1-1 TRBV6-1
ASSATGSYEQY TRBJ2-7 TRBV19
ASSFRPSGVYNEQF TRBJ2-1 TRBV5-1
AISEQGGHNEQF TRBJ2-1 TRBV10-3
ASSRDSSGYYNEQF TRBJ2-1 TRBV5-4
SVGGEGGTTDTQY TRBJ2-3 TRBV29-1
AATGDAGYT TRBJ1-2 TRBV6-5
ASSQLGQGSGNEQF TRBJ2-1 TRBV21-1
ASSSQTSYGYT TRBJ1-2 TRBV7-9
ASSLIPGTTVRQF TRBJ2-1 TRBV27
ASRASGSNEQF TRBJ2-1 TRBV28
ASSPITGDTQY TRBJ2-3 TRBV5-1
ASSTEGTLNTEAF TRBJ1-1 TRBV7-9
ASSLAGGTYEQY TRBJ2-7 TRBV7-9
ASSSLAGGHNEQF TRBJ2-1 TRBV5-1
ASSLNQVGNQPQH TRBJ1-5 TRBV27